This T cell receptor beta chain is drawn from a study of cytotoxic CD8 clonotypes in ibrutinib-treated CLL. Background on the study: Samples had a mean of approximately 270,000 productive templates and almost 95,000 productive rearrangements.

In the case of this clone: The antigen is undetermined.

Using immunoSEQ multiplex PCR, the repertoire was profiled, and TCRdb retains in-frame clones only, with some absent. The sample contains over 250,000 clones, roughly four fifths of which appear only once. Findings of the study overall: Baseline clonality was higher than in age-matched healthy donors and moved in step with circulating CD8+ T-cell counts.

CDR1 and CDR2 from the germline V gene are LNHDA and SQIVND (reference sequence). V lost 4 bases to trimming and J lost 3 bases; unmatched junction nucleotides: 8. The CDR3 covers 16 residues. The sample here was PBMCs, taken at disease progression, from a patient treated with ibrutinib. The clonotype was recovered from a human donor with chronic lymphocytic leukemia. The V call is TRBV19, the J call TRBJ2-7; 11 bases map to TRBD1. CDR3 protein: CASSSRTGGVHYEQYF. Written as DNA, the CDR3 is TGTGCCAGTAGTAGTCGGACAGGGGGCGTACACTACGAGCAGTACTTC.